This T cell receptor beta chain appears in the sequencing data of a study of response to subunit inactivated influenza vaccine (dated by TCRdb to between 2017 and 2018). Context from the whole study: To follow how T cells responded to a trivalent subunit inactivated influenza vaccine, the researchers relied on deep quantitative profiling of the T cell receptor repertoire. The research as a whole found: According to the authors, only a limited number of new T cells may be recruited by each seasonal influenza vaccination.

Receptor amplification or capture employed RT-PCR. Reads for this sample came from an Illumina HiSeq 2500. TCRdb reran the public reads through fastp at Q25 and MiXCR, keeping productive beta chains. For every CDR3 protein sequence, its rows merge into one entry that carries the most common genes and DNA. Counted in this sample were around 650,000 distinct CDR3 sequences; less than 20% of them appeared once. Of the sample, roughly 10% is held by the ten largest clones. In the case of this clonotype: It lacks a known antigen. No much larger clonotype is one base removed from it; base qualities were not supplied.

The germline V gene (reference sequence) specifies SEHNR as CDR1 and FQNEAQ as CDR2. V is cut back by 0 bases and J by 5 bases, with 4 bases in the junction unmatched. Reading from cysteine to phenylalanine, the CDR3 counts 15 amino acids. The sequence is cut down to CDR3 DNA, 45 bases in frame from base 1. The sequencing used PBMCs from blood, collected roughly 12 days after vaccination. This sequence was found in a man in his forties or fifties who received an inactivated influenza vaccine. Donor details come from another sample of the same person, matched by shared clones. The rearrangement combines TRBV7-9 with TRBJ1-1, and 9 bases in between align with TRBD1. The CDR3 protein: CASSLATGQGTEAFF. The nucleotides read TGTGCCAGCAGCTTAGCAACGGGACAGGGTACTGAAGCTTTCTTT.